This T cell receptor beta chain was identified in a study of identifying expanded T cells in peripheral blood. CDR3 length: 17 residues. Trimming removed 4 bases at V and 3 bases at J, with 22 bases between. Germline lookup yields CDR1 LNHNV and CDR2 YYDKDF (reference sequence). This clone was detected once. Libraries were prepared by immunoSEQ multiplex PCR; TCRdb keeps only in-frame clonotypes and omits some of them. The data hold around 95,000 clones, with over 75% observed a single time. The rearrangement uses TRBV15 and TRBJ2-7, with D perhaps being TRBD1 or TRBD2 (7 bases each). This sequence was found in a person aged 18 to 70 in good health. Sequencing input: blood. The CDR3 loop reads CATSKGSSRGGDYEQYF. The CDR3 DNA reads TGTGCCACCAGCAAAGGAAGTAGCAGGGGGGGTGACTACGAGCAGTACTTC.